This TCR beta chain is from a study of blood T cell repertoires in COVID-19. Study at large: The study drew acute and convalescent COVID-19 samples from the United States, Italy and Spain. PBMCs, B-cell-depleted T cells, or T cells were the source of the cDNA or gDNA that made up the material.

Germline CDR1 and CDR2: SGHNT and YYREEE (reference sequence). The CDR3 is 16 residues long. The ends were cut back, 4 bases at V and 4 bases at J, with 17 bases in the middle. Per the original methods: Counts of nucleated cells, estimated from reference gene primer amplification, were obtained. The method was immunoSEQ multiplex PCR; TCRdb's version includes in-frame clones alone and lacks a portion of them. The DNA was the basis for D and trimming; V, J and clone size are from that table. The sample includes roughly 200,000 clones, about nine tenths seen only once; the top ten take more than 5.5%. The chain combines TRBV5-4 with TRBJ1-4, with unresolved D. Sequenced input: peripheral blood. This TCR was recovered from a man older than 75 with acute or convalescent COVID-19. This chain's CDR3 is CASSPGGNWGNEKLFF. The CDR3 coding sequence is TGTGCCAGCAGCCCGGGCGGGAACTGGGGTAATGAAAAACTGTTTTTT.